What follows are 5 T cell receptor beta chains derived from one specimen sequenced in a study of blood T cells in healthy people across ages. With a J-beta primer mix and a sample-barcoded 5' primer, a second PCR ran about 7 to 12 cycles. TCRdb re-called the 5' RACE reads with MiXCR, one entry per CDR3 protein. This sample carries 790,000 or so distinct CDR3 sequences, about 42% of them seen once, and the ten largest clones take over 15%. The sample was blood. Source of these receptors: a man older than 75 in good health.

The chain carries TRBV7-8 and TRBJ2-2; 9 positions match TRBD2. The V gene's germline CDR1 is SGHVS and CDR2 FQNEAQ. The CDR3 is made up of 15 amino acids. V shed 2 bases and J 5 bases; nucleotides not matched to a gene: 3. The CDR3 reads CASSLITSGTGELFF. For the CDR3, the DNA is TGTGCCAGCAGCTTAATCACTAGCGGGACCGGGGAGCTGTTTTTT.

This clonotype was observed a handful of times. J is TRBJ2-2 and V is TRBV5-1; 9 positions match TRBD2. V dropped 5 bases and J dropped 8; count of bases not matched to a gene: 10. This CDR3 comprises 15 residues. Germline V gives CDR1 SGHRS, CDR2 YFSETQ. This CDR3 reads CASSSGGSGSGELFF. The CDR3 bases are TGCGCCAGCAGTTCCGGTGGTAGCGGGAGTGGGGAGCTGTTTTTT.

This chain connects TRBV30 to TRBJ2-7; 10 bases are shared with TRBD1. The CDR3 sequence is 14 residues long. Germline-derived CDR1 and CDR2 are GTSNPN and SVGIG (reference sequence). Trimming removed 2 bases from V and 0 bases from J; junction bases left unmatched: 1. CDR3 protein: CAWSRTGGSYEQYF. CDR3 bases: TGTGCCTGGAGTCGGACAGGGGGCTCCTACGAGCAGTACTTC. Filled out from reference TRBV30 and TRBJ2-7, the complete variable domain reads SQTIHQWPATLVQPVGSPLSLECTVEGTSNPNLYWYRQAAGRGLQLLFYSVGIGQISSEVPQNLSASRPQDRQFILSSKKLLLSDSGFYLCAWSRTGGSYEQYFGPGTRLTVT.

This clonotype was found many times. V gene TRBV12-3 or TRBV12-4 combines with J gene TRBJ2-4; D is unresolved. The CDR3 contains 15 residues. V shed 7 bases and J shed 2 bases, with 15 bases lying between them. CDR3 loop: CASTVGLVSKNIQYF. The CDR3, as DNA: TGTGCCAGCACCGTGGGTTTGGTGTCCAAAAACATTCAGTACTTC.

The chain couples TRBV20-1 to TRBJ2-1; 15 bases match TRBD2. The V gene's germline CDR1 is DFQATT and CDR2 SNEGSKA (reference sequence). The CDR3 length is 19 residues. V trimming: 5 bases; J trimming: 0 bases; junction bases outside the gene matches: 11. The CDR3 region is CSAVAPGLAGGRSYNEQFF. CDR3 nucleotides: TGCAGTGCTGTAGCTCCGGGACTAGCGGGAGGACGCTCCTACAATGAGCAGTTCTTC.